The rows below give T cell receptor beta chains drawn from one sample of a study of blood T cell repertoires in COVID-19. Method: immunoSEQ multiplex PCR; TCRdb's copy keeps in-frame clones and lacks some. Of tens of thousands of clones detected, about 91% appear once; the ten largest clones hold approximately 30%. The sequenced material came from peripheral blood. The source is a man in his 70s with active COVID-19. Each CDR3 is given with its conserved first and last residue. D genes are given only for firm matches. Rows may omit the clone size; those that give it use once, few, many or a size class.

NA	16	NA	TRBV7-9	TRBJ2-5	CASSLGHEILQETQYF	TGTGCCAGCAGCCTGGGGCACGAAATTTTACAAGAGACCCAGTACTTC
once	18	TRBD1	TRBV18	TRBJ1-2	CASSPKVTGQGAFYGYTF	TGTGCCAGCTCACCAAAGGTGACGGGACAGGGGGCTTTCTATGGCTACACCTTC
NA	15	NA	TRBV4-2	TRBJ2-3	CASSQDRNSINTQYF	TGTGCCAGCAGCCAAGATCGGAATAGCATAAATACGCAGTATTTT
NA	14	NA	TRBV5-3	TRBJ2-5	CARSLSGHGETQYF	TGTGCCAGAAGCCTTAGCGGCCATGGAGAGACCCAGTACTTC
NA	15	NA	TRBV5-1	TRBJ1-3	CASSWDWSSGNTIYF	TGCGCCAGCAGCTGGGACTGGAGCTCTGGAAACACCATATATTTT
NA	15	TRBD2	TRBV18	TRBJ2-5	CASSLTSGRMETQYF	TGTGCCAGCTCCCTGACTAGCGGGAGGATGGAGACCCAGTACTTC
NA	13	TRBD1	TRBV29-1	TRBJ2-5	CSVVQGYQETQYF	TGCAGCGTCGTACAGGGGTACCAAGAGACCCAGTACTTC
NA	15	NA	TRBV2	TRBJ1-5	CASRSEGSRNQPQHF	TGTGCCAGCAGATCGGAGGGGTCTCGCAATCAGCCCCAGCATTTT
NA	16	TRBD2	TRBV7-2	TRBJ2-7	CASSPAGSGISYEQYF	TGTGCCAGCAGCCCCGCAGGTAGCGGGATCTCCTACGAGCAGTACTTC
NA	16	NA	TRBV19	TRBJ1-1	CASRTWGGAGNTEAFF	TGTGCCAGTAGGACGTGGGGGGGCGCCGGGAACACTGAAGCTTTCTTT